One sample yielded the 19 T cell receptor beta chains listed below, sequenced in a study of OX40 agonist ivuxolimab in advanced cancers. Data came from immunoSEQ multiplex PCR; TCRdb stores just in-frame clones and leaves some out. Of roughly 53,000 clones in the sample, over 90% are singletons; the top ten hold 18%. This specimen was CD4+ or CD8+ T cells sorted from blood, taken in a trial of the OX40 agonist ivuxolimab. The source of these receptors is an adult with an advanced solid tumor such as melanoma, head and neck, liver or kidney cancer.

About this clone itself: Relative to the germline gene, one junction end is altered; a read error may explain this. This specimen includes other DNA sequences encoding the same CDR3. The chain joins TRBV6-5 to TRBJ2-7; 8 bases are shared with TRBD1. From germline, CDR1 is MNHEY and CDR2 SVGAGI. The CDR3 loop spans 15 amino acids. The CDR3 coding sequence is TGCGCCAGCAGTCCCCGGGACAGGTTCCCCTACGAGCAGTACTTC. Encoded protein: CASSPRDRFPYEQYF.

In its sample, this clone was seen once. The chain uses TRBV9 and TRBJ2-7, with a weak D call TRBD2 (5 bases). The germline gives CDR1 SGDLS, CDR2 YYNGEE. Trimming cost V 3 bases and J 4 bases, with 5 bases left between them. The CDR3 runs to 11 residues. The CDR3 here is CASSAGYEQYF. In DNA, the CDR3 is TGTGCCAGCAGCGCGGGGTACGAGCAGTACTTC.

The chain has TRBV27 and TRBJ2-3; the D is unclear. The CDR3 runs to 13 residues. Deletions cut 3 bases from V and 6 bases from J, with 10 bases between. Germline CDR1 is MNHEY and CDR2 is SMNVEV (reference sequence). CDR3 in amino acids: CASSLYGSDTQYF. CDR3 bases: TGTGCCAGCAGTTTGTACGGGTCGGATACGCAGTATTTT.

V gene TRBV27 combines with J gene TRBJ1-5, with D unresolved. CDR3 size: 13 residues. V lost 2 bases to trimming and J lost 2 bases, with 4 bases between them. Germline V CDR1 and CDR2: MNHEY, SMNVEV (reference sequence). CDR3 protein: CASSLLGNQPQHF. The CDR3 DNA follows: TGTGCCAGCAGTTTACTGGGCAATCAGCCCCAGCATTTT.

The chain is built from TRBV19 and TRBJ2-7; TRBD1 is a possible D gene (6 bases). CDR3 size: 15 residues. The germline CDR1 and CDR2 sequences are LNHDA and SQIVND (reference sequence). V was pared by 0 bases and J by 5 bases, with 14 bases between. This CDR3 is CASSIDPAGVDEQYF. The CDR3 region has the DNA TGTGCCAGTAGTATAGATCCGGCAGGGGTCGACGAGCAGTACTTC.

The chain links TRBV7-9 to TRBJ2-1; D ambiguous. CDR3 length: 15 residues. V was clipped by 0 bases and J by 6 bases, with 12 bases between them. Germline CDR1 SEHNR, CDR2 FQNEAQ (reference sequence). The DNA of the CDR3 is TGTGCCAGCAGCTTAGCGCTTCCCACCCGCAATGAGCAGTTCTTC. It translates to CASSLALPTRNEQFF.

This sequence joins TRBV28 and TRBJ1-1, with 7 nucleotides matching TRBD1. Germline lookup yields CDR1 MDHEN and CDR2 SYDVKM. V dropped 4 bases and J dropped 1; count of bases not matched to a gene: 6. This CDR3 comprises 15 residues. CDR3 loop: CASSSKQGWNTEAFF. DNA of the CDR3: TGTGCCAGCAGTTCGAAACAGGGGTGGAACACTGAAGCTTTCTTT.

This chain links TRBV5-1 with TRBJ2-7, with D possibly being TRBD1 (6 bases). CDR1 is SGHRS, CDR2 YFSETQ, per germline. V lost 4 bases, J lost 2 bases, and 13 bases lay in between. This CDR3 region has 14 residues. CDR3 protein: CASSDGTIPYEQYF. CDR3 DNA sequence: TGCGCCAGCAGCGACGGGACAATCCCCTACGAGCAGTACTTC.

A word on this clone: Other DNA sequences in the sample encode the same CDR3. This CDR3 reads CASSLGAYEQYF. The CDR3 DNA is TGTGCCAGCAGCTTAGGGGCCTACGAGCAGTACTTC. This chain joins TRBV7-9 and TRBJ2-7; D uncertain. Germline V lookup: CDR1 SEHNR, CDR2 FQNEAQ (reference sequence). The CDR3 is 12 residues long. V lost 1 base, J lost 2 bases, and 3 bases lay in between.

V usage is TRBV4-1 and J usage is TRBJ2-3, with a weak D call TRBD2 (5 bases). CDR3 length: 16 residues. V lost 0 bases and J lost 6, with 16 bases in between. Per germline, CDR1 MGHRA and CDR2 YSYEKL. CDR3 in amino acids: CASSQEGLAMGDTQYF. DNA for the CDR3: TGCGCCAGCAGCCAAGAAGGGCTAGCAATGGGGGATACGCAGTATTTT.

The gene calls are TRBV6-5 and TRBJ2-3; weak D call: TRBD2 (7 bases). CDR1 MNHEY and CDR2 SVGAGI come from the germline V gene. The CDR3 consists of 14 residues. Trimming took off 2 bases at V and 4 bases at J, with 10 bases between the two ends. CDR3 residues: CASSYGGAADTQYF. The CDR3 bases are TGTGCCAGCAGTTACGGGGGGGCCGCAGATACGCAGTATTTT.

J is TRBJ2-1 and V is TRBV13, with 13 bases fitting TRBD2. Trimming at V came to 5 bases and at J to 8 bases, leaving 9 bases not matched to a gene. This CDR3 comprises 16 residues. Germline-derived CDR1 and CDR2 are PRHDT and FYEKMQ (reference sequence). CDR3 DNA: TGTGCCAGCAGCCTGATAACTAGCGGGAGGGTCGATGAGCAGTTCTTC. This codes for CASSLITSGRVDEQFF.

The rearrangement joins TRBV5-3 to TRBJ2-1, with TRBD1 matching over 9 bases. TRBV5-3 is treated as an ORF (open reading frame) with a function not yet certain. V dropped 4 bases and J dropped 9; count of bases not matched to a gene: 17. The CDR3 runs 17 residues. The CDR3 coding sequence is TGTGCCAGAAGCGCGGACAGGGGTTTTTATTTAGGGGGTGAGCAGTTCTTC. Residues: CARSADRGFYLGGEQFF.

The CDR3: CASSRAPEETQYF. CDR3 DNA sequence: TGTGCCAGCAGCCGGGCGCCCGAAGAGACCCAGTACTTC. The chain has TRBV27 and TRBJ2-5; D remains ambiguous. The germline V and J ends were trimmed by 6 bases and 3 bases, with 11 bases remaining between them. CDR1 is MNHEY and CDR2 is SMNVEV in the germline V gene (reference sequence). The CDR3 consists of 13 residues.

The chain joins TRBV27 to TRBJ2-7; 7 nucleotides match TRBD2. V trimming: 5 bases; J trimming: 1 base; junction bases outside the gene matches: 5. The length of the CDR3 is 14 residues. Germline assignment: CDR1 MNHEY and CDR2 SMNVEV (reference sequence). The CDR3 loop reads CASSTIAGSYEQYF. The CDR3 nucleotides are TGTGCCAGCAGTACTATAGCGGGTTCCTACGAGCAGTACTTC.

This chain connects TRBV9 to TRBJ1-2; 7 bases align to TRBD1. CDR1 is SGDLS and CDR2 is YYNGEE in the germline V gene. There are 18 residues in the CDR3. V was clipped by 4 bases and J by 4 bases; unmatched bases: 19. The CDR3 reads CASSLGGTASPQPYGYTF. CDR3 DNA: TGTGCCAGCAGCCTAGGCGGGACAGCCTCACCCCAGCCCTATGGCTACACCTTC.

This clone occurred once. The chain employs TRBV28 and TRBJ2-1; 10 bases match TRBD2. CDR3 length: 18 amino acids. In germline, CDR1 is MDHEN, CDR2 SYDVKM. The V and J ends lost 2 bases and 9 bases, in that order; junction bases with no gene match: 16. In DNA form, the CDR3 reads TGTGCCAGCAGTTTAATGCTAGCGGGAGAGGGTTGGGCGGGTGAGCAGTTCTTC. This translates into CASSLMLAGEGWAGEQFF.

The DNA of the CDR3 is TGTGCCAGCAGCTGGGCCGCTGGGTTGAACACCGGGGAGCTGTTTTTT. Encoded protein: CASSWAAGLNTGELFF. J is TRBJ2-2 and V is TRBV11-2; D call uncertain. Germline loops: CDR1 SGHAT, CDR2 FQNNGV. The CDR3 has 16 residues. The V gene lost 4 bases and the J gene lost 1 base, with 13 bases spanning the gap.

This chain uses TRBV30 with TRBJ2-1, with D unclear. The length of the CDR3 is 11 residues. Germline V gene sequence: CDR1 GTSNPN, CDR2 SVGIG (reference sequence). V was cut by 2 bases and J by 7 bases, with 6 bases left in between. The CDR3 sequence: CAWSLVNEQFF. In DNA, the CDR3 is TGTGCCTGGAGTCTCGTTAATGAGCAGTTCTTC.